This T cell receptor beta chain was sequenced during a study of blood T cell repertoires in COVID-19 (dated by TCRdb to the early 2020s). Background on the whole study: Samples from collaborators originated in the United States, Italy and Spain and spanned both the acute and convalescent phases of COVID-19. The prospective study material was composed of cDNA or gDNA derived from T cells, B-cell-depleted T cells, or PBMCs. The dataset comprised deeply sampled blood TCRbeta repertoires from subjects exposed to, actively infected with, or recovered from COVID-19. The repertoires were made available in a free public database intended to serve as a resource for research on the immune response to SARS-CoV-2. The samples were drawn from two sources: the first 160 participants of the ongoing ImmuneRACE study, and some 1,300 subjects contributed by 6 global collaborators. A de-identified subject ID, COVID-19 status, age in years and sex were almost always included in the sample metadata. HLA class I and class II types, where available, came from metadata supplied by the sample provider rather than from assay-based typing. On the study overall, not on this receptor specifically: The quantity of clinical and demographic metadata differed by source and by participant and was supplied without curation.

As to this clone: Its antigen target is currently unknown. Base qualities were left out, and no much larger clone turns up one base away.

Looking up the germline V gene yields CDR1 SGHRS and CDR2 YFSETQ. CDR3 length: 15 amino acids, cysteine to phenylalanine. The sequence is cut down to CDR3 DNA, 45 bases in frame from base 1. The junction carries 15 bases between V and J, which are trimmed by 5 bases and 2 bases respectively. The immunoSEQ Assay, a bias-controlled multiplex PCR, was used to amplify TCRbeta CDR3 regions from genomic DNA. In the source study's methods: Nucleated cell counts per sample were estimated from amplification of reference gene primers within the assay. Sequence reads were collapsed and filtered to measure the absolute abundance of every unique TCRbeta CDR3 rearrangement. Productive Simpson clonality was computed per sample as the square root of Simpson's diversity index over productive rearrangements. TCRdb provides this immuneACCESS table in a form limited to in-frame rearrangements. Some clones are lacking; in checked studies, under half of them reflect an unresolved V gene, and why the rest are absent is not known. V and J calls and clone size are as listed in that table; D and trimming were resolved from the DNA. Recorded for this sample are approximately 69,000 clones; 82% of them occurred a single time. The ten biggest clones cover roughly 13% of the sample.

Whole blood was collected in K2EDTA tubes by collaborating institutions according to the institutions' own protocols. For TCRbeta analysis, collaborator samples were shipped as frozen whole blood, as isolated PBMCs, or as DNA extracted from either sample type. The V gene is TRBV5-1 and the J gene is TRBJ2-3, with the D gene uncertain. This clonotype originated in a woman older than 75 with acute or convalescent COVID-19. Sequenced material: peripheral blood. The DNA sequence is TGCGCCAGCAGTCCAGACGGAGCAGACACAGATACGCAGTATTTT. Its protein reads: CASSPDGADTDTQYF.